The 18 T cell receptor beta chains below all came from one sample that was sequenced in a study of blood T cells in healthy people across ages. Next came a second PCR, run for roughly 6 to 11 cycles, which used a sample-barcoded 5' primer along with a J-beta primer mix. TCRdb fed the 5' RACE reads into MiXCR, producing one record per CDR3 protein. The table shows under 850,000 distinct CDR3 sequences, with about 37% occurring only once. Sequencing was carried out using blood. The receptor set was obtained from a man aged 18-30 years in good health.

There are many counts of this clonotype. Compared with germline, one end of the junction differs, possibly owing to a read error. The rearrangement joins TRBV5-1 to TRBJ2-3; no definite D call. The CDR3 is 13 amino acids. Germline CDR1 and CDR2: SGHRS and YFSETQ. CDR3 region: CASSLSPTHTQYF. Here the CDR3 DNA reads TGCGCCAGCAGCTTGTCGCCCACACATACGCAGTATTTT.

This clonotype was found a few times. This sequence joins TRBV6-5 and TRBJ2-7; 12 bases agree with TRBD2. Germline lookup yields CDR1 MNHEY and CDR2 SVGAGI. The length of the CDR3 is 15 residues. After removal of 6 bases from V and 7 bases from J, the junction contained 10 bases not matched to a gene. CDR3 sequence: CASRTSGGSYNEQYF. The CDR3 DNA reads TGTGCCAGCAGGACTAGCGGGGGTTCCTACAATGAGCAGTACTTC.

The V gene is TRBV5-1, the J gene TRBJ2-7; D unresolved. CDR1 and CDR2 (germline): SGHRS, YFSETQ. The CDR3 has 12 residues. The V end lost 0 bases, the J end lost 5 bases, and 6 bases lay between the germline ends. This CDR3 is CASSLEKDEQYF. The CDR3 DNA reads as TGCGCCAGCAGCTTGGAGAAGGACGAGCAGTACTTC.

The DNA for the CDR3 is TGCGCCAACAGTCCTGGACTAGCGGGGCCCCAAGAGACCCAGTACTTC. Protein sequence: CANSPGLAGPQETQYF. The J gene is TRBJ2-4, the V gene TRBV5-1, with 12 positions matching TRBD2. With the DNA end fitting TRBJ2-5 better, the J assignment may be wrong. There are 16 residues in the CDR3. The germline CDR1 and CDR2 sequences are SGHRS and YFSETQ.

This chain connects TRBV10-3 to TRBJ1-1; 8 nucleotides match TRBD1. With 6 bases clipped from V and 7 bases from J, the junction kept 7 bases outside the gene matches. The CDR3 is 13 residues long. In germline, CDR1 is ENHRY, CDR2 SYGVKD. CDR3 DNA sequence: TGTGCCATCAGCAAAGGACAGGGAAGTGAAGCTTTCTTT. This encodes CAISKGQGSEAFF.

This clonotype was counted a few times. The J gene is TRBJ2-5, the V gene TRBV4-1; 7 nucleotides align to TRBD1. J was trimmed by 4 bases and V by 5 bases; bases with no gene match: 10. Germline V gene lookup returns CDR1 MGHRA and CDR2 YSYEKL. This CDR3 spans 15 amino acids. CDR3 bases: TGCGCCAGCAGCTACCGACAGGGTACGCTAGAGACCCAGTACTTC. Protein sequence: CASSYRQGTLETQYF.

The V gene is TRBV6-5, the J gene TRBJ1-2; maybe TRBD1 (5 bases). Germline CDR1 MNHEY, CDR2 SVGAGI. There are 14 residues in the CDR3. V was trimmed by 2 bases and J by 6 bases, leaving 13 bases between them. CDR3 DNA sequence: TGTGCCAGCAGTTACGACGGTACGGGGGATGGCTACACCTTC. It yields the protein CASSYDGTGDGYTF.

This rearrangement joins TRBV25-1 to TRBJ1-1; D possibly corresponds to TRBD1 (5 bases). Deletions cut 2 bases from V and 7 bases from J, with 17 bases between. The length of the CDR3 is 15 residues. Germline V gene lookup returns CDR1 MGHDK and CDR2 SYGVNS. The CDR3 region is CASSEVNRPEGEAFF. The CDR3 DNA is TGTGCCAGCAGTGAAGTTAACAGGCCAGAGGGTGAAGCTTTCTTT.

The chain employs TRBV18 and TRBJ2-5; 7 positions agree with TRBD1. The trim removed 0 bases at V and 2 bases at J, leaving 9 bases unmatched. Per germline, CDR1 KGHSH and CDR2 LQKENI. The CDR3 is 17 residues long. The CDR3 bases are TGTGCCAGCTCACCACCCGGACAGGCTAAGCGGCAAGAGACCCAGTACTTC. As protein: CASSPPGQAKRQETQYF.

The rearrangement uses TRBV6-1 and TRBJ1-1; D possibly corresponds to TRBD1 (5 bases). Germline lookup yields CDR1 MNHNS and CDR2 SASEGT. The length of the CDR3 is 13 residues. The ends were cut back, 6 bases at V and 4 bases at J, with 12 bases in the middle. CDR3 amino acids: CASSSYGGTEAFF. DNA for the CDR3: TGTGCCAGCAGCAGTTACGGGGGCACTGAAGCTTTCTTT.

This clonotype has at least ten counts. The CDR3 region has the DNA TGTGCCAGCAGCAACCAACGGGACAAGGAAGGCTACACCTTC. Translated: CASSNQRDKEGYTF. J is TRBJ1-2 and V is TRBV7-9; D might be TRBD1 (6 bases). CDR1 is SEHNR and CDR2 is FQNEAQ in the germline V gene (reference sequence). The CDR3 has 14 amino acids. V was pared by 5 bases and J by 8 bases, with 18 bases between.

There are many counts of this clonotype. The rearrangement joins TRBV12-3 or TRBV12-4 to TRBJ2-3, with D possibly TRBD1 on 6 matching bases. The CDR3 spans 15 residues. Trimming left V 9 bases short and J 5 bases short, with 21 bases between. The CDR3 DNA sequence: TGTGCCAGTAGTCCCAGGGACACCCTGTTAGATACGCAGTATTTT. This encodes CASSPRDTLLDTQYF.

The V call is TRBV13, the J call TRBJ1-4; D unresolved. The CDR3 has 17 residues. Germline CDR1 is PRHDT and CDR2 is FYEKMQ (reference sequence). The germline V and J ends were trimmed by 9 bases and 6 bases, with 26 bases remaining between them. The CDR3 bases are TGTGCCAGAAGCACCGACCCTTTCTTGCGTGTGTATGAAAAACTGTTTTTT. It is translated as CARSTDPFLRVYEKLFF.

The chain carries TRBV29-1 and TRBJ2-4; D is possibly TRBD1 or TRBD2 (5 bases each). The J call may be wrong; the DNA end is better matched by TRBJ2-7. The CDR3 length is 17 residues. Germline V gives CDR1 SQVTM, CDR2 ANQGSEA. The CDR3: CSVEPSGQGRGSYEQYF. For the CDR3, the DNA is TGCAGCGTTGAGCCATCGGGGCAGGGACGGGGAAGTTACGAGCAGTACTTC.

V and J are TRBV7-2 and TRBJ2-1; unclear D gene. Per germline, CDR1 SGHTA and CDR2 FQGNSA. The CDR3 is made up of 11 amino acids. V lost 4 bases and J lost 12, with 10 bases in between. The CDR3 nucleotides read TGTGCCAGCAGCTCGAACTGGTGGCAGTTCTTC. Protein: CASSSNWWQFF.

A few counts support this clonotype. CDR3 loop: CASSSNPGLSSPLHF. CDR3 DNA: TGTGCCAGCAGTTCTAATCCAGGGTTGAGTTCACCCCTCCACTTT. The chain uses TRBV12-3 or TRBV12-4 and TRBJ1-6, with a possible D match to TRBD1 (5 bases). V lost 4 bases to trimming and J lost 9 bases, with 16 bases between them. The CDR3 contains 15 residues.

In regard to this clonotype: Being one base from a much bigger clone, this may be a read error. This chain links TRBV4-1 with TRBJ2-7; D may match TRBD1 or TRBD2 (5 bases each). The germline gives CDR1 MGHRA, CDR2 YSYEKL. The CDR3 extends over 17 amino acids. V lost 1 base, J lost 7 bases, and 23 bases lay in between. The chain's CDR3 is CASSQAAGTGSYNEQYF. The CDR3 nucleotides are TGCGCCAGCAGCCAAGCAGCAGGGACGGGGTCCTACAATGAGCAGTACTTC.

This clonotype has a handful of counts. The V and J genes are TRBV7-2 and TRBJ1-2; 9 positions match TRBD1. J was trimmed by 0 bases and V by 5 bases; bases with no gene match: 4. This CDR3 is 15 amino acids long. Germline loops: CDR1 SGHTA, CDR2 FQGNSA. DNA for the CDR3: TGTGCCAGCAGCGCCCGGACAGGGGCTAACTATGGCTACACCTTC. Translation gives CASSARTGANYGYTF.